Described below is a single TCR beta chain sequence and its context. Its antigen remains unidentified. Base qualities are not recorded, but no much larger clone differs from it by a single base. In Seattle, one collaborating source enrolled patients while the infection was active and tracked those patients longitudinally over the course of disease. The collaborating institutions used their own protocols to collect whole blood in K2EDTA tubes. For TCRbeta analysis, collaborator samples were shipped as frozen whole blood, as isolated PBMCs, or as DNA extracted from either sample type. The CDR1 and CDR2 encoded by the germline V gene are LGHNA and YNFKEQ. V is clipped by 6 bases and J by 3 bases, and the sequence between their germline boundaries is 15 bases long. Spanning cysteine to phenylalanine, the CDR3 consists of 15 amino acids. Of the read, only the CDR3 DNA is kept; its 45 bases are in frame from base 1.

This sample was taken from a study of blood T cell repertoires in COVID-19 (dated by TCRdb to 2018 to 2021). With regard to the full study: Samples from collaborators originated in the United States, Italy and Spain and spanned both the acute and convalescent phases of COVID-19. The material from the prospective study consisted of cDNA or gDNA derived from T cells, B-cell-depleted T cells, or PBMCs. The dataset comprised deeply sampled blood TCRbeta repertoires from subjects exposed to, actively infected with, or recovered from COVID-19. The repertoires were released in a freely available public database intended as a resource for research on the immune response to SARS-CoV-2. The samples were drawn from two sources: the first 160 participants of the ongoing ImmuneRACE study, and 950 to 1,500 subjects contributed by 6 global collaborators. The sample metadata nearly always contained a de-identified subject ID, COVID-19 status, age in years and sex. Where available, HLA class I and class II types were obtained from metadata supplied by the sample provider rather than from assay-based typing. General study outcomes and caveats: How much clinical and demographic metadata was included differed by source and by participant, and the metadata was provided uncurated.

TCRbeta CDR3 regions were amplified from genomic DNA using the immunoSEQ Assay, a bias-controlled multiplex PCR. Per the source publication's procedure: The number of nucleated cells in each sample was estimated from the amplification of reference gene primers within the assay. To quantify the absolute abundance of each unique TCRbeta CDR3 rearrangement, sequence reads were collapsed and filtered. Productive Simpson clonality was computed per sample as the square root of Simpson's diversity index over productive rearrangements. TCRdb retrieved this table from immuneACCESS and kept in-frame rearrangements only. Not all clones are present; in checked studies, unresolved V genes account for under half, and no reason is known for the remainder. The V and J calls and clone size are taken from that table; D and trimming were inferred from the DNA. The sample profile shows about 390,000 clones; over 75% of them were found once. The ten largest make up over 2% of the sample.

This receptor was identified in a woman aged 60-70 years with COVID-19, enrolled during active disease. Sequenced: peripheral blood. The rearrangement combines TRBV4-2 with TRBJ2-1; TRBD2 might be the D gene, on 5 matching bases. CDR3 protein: CASRRENRDYNEQFF. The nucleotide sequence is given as TGTGCCAGCAGGAGGGAGAACCGGGACTACAATGAGCAGTTCTTC.